This T cell receptor (beta chain) was captured by sequencing in a study of shared clonotypes between healthy human individuals. Every immunoSEQ plate was one replicate of a subset's evenly spread DNA. Profiling relied on immunoSEQ multiplex PCR, and the TCRdb table lists in-frame clones only, not all of them. The table records about 560,000 clones, around 80% of them present only once. Donors were healthy HIV-negative adults without recent acute infections or vaccinations. Caucasian adults living in Nashville, Tennessee, provided all samples. Per the germline V gene, CDR1 is MNHEY and CDR2 is SMNVEV (reference sequence). Germline trimming cut 3 bases from V and 3 bases from J; bases unmatched to any gene: 5. This CDR3 region has 14 residues.

Sample: PBMCs. This clonotype originated in a woman in her 40s in good health. Some clones in this sample may be carry-over from other donors' samples. V is TRBV27 and J is TRBJ2-7; 7 bases line up with TRBD1. The CDR3 loop is CASSFRQGLYEQYF. CDR3 sequence (DNA): TGTGCCAGCAGTTTCCGACAGGGCCTCTACGAGCAGTACTTC.